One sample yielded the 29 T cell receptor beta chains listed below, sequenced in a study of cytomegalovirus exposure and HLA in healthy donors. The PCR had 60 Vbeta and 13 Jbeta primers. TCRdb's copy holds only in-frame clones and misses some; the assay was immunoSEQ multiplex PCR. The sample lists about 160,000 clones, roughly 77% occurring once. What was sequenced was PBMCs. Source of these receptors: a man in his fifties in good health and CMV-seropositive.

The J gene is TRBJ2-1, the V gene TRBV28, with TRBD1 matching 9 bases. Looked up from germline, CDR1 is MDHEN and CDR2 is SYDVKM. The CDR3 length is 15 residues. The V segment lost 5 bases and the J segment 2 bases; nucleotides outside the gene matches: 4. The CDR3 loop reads CASSTTGGPYNEQFF. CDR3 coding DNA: TGTGCCAGCAGTACGACAGGGGGGCCCTACAATGAGCAGTTCTTC.

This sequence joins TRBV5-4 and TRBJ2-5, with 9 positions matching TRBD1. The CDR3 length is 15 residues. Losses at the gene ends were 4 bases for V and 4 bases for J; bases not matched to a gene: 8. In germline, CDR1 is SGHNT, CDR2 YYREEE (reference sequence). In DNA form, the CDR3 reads TGTGCCAGCAGCAGTGGACAGGGGTTTGGAGAGACCCAGTACTTC. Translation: CASSSGQGFGETQYF.

CDR3 loop: CASSPGLNTGELFF. The CDR3 DNA sequence: TGCGCCAGCAGCCCGGGACTAAACACCGGGGAGCTGTTTTTT. This chain uses TRBV4-1 with TRBJ2-2; 7 positions match TRBD2. This CDR3 is built from 14 residues. V lost 4 bases to trimming and J lost 2 bases; unmatched junction nucleotides: 1. The V gene's germline CDR1 is MGHRA and CDR2 YSYEKL.

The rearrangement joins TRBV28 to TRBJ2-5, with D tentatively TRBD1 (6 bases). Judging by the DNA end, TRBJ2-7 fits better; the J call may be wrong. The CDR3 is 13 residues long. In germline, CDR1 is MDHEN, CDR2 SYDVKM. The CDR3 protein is CASRSEDSYEQYF. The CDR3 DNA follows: TGTGCCAGCAGATCCGAGGACAGCTACGAGCAGTACTTC.

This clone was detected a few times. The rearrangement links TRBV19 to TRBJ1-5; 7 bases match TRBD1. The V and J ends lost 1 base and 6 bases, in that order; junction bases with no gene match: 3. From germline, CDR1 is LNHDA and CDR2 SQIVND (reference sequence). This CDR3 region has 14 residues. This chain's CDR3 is CASSIVQGGQPQHF. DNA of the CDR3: TGTGCCAGTAGTATAGTGCAGGGGGGTCAGCCCCAGCATTTT. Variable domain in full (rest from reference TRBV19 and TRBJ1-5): DGGITQSPKYLFRKEGQNVTLSCEQNLNHDAMYWYRQDPGQGLRLIYYSQIVNDFQKGDIAEGYSVSREKKESFPLTVTSAQKNPTAFYLCASSIVQGGQPQHFGDGTRLSIL.

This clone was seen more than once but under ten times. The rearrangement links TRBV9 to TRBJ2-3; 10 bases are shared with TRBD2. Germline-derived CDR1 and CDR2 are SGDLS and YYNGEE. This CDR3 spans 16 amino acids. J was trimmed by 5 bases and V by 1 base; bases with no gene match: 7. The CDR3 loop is CASSVSSGGPGDTQYF. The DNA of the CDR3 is TGTGCCAGCAGCGTATCTAGCGGGGGACCCGGAGATACGCAGTATTTT.

The CDR3 DNA is TGCGCCAGCAGCCAAGACCCCGCCAGGCGGAACACTGAAGCTTTCTTT. Translated, it gives CASSQDPARRNTEAFF. The V and J genes are TRBV4-3 and TRBJ1-1; D remains ambiguous. The ends were cut back, 0 bases at V and 1 base at J, with 12 bases in the middle. The CDR3 is 16 residues long. Per germline, CDR1 LGHNA and CDR2 YSLEER.

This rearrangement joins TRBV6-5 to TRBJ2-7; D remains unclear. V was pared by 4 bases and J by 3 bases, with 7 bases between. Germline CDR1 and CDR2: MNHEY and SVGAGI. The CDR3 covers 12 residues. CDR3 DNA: TGTGCCAGCAGTTCTCTGAGCTACGAGCAGTACTTC. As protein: CASSSLSYEQYF.

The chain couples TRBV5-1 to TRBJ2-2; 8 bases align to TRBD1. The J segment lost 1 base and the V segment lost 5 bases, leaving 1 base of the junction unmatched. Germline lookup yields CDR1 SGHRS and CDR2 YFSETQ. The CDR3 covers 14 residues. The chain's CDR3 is CASRDRVNTGELFF. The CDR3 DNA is TGCGCCAGCAGGGACAGGGTGAACACCGGGGAGCTGTTTTTT.

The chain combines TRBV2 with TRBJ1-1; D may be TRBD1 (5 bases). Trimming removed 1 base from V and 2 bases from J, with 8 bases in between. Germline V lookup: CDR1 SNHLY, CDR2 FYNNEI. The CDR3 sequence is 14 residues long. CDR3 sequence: CASSEGGGNTEAFF. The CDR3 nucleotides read TGTGCCAGCAGTGAAGGGGGGGGAAACACTGAAGCTTTCTTT.

The CDR3: CASSLSGAQAYEQYF. The DNA of the CDR3 is TGCGCCAGCAGCTTGAGTGGGGCCCAGGCTTACGAGCAGTACTTC. V and J are TRBV5-1 and TRBJ2-7; TRBD1 is a possible D gene (5 bases). The CDR3 is made up of 15 amino acids. Germline V gene data show CDR1 as SGHRS and CDR2 as YFSETQ. Trimming removed 1 base at V and 4 bases at J, with 15 bases between.

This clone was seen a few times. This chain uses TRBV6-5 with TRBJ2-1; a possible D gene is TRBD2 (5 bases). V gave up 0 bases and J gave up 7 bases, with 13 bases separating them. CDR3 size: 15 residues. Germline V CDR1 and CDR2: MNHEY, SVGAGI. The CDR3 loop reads CASSYSTVTGNEQFF. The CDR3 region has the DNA TGTGCCAGCAGTTACTCGACGGTTACGGGAAATGAGCAGTTCTTC.

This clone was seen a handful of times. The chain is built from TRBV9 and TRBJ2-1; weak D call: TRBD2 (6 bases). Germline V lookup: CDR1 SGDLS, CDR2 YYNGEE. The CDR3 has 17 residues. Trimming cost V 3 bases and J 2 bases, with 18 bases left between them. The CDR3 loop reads CASSANWVADTYNEQFF. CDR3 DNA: TGTGCCAGCAGCGCTAACTGGGTAGCGGACACCTACAATGAGCAGTTCTTC.

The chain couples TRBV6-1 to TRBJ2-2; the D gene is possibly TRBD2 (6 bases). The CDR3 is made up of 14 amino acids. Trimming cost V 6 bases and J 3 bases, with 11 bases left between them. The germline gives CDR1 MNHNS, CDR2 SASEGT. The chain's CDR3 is CASRRGGDTGELFF. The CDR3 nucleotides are TGTGCCAGCAGGCGGGGTGGGGACACCGGGGAGCTGTTTTTT.

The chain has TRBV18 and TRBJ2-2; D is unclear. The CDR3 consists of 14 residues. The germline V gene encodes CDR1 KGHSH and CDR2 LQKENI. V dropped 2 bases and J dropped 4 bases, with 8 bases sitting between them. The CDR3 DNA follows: TGTGCCAGCTCACCAGTTCCGGGCACCGGGGAGCTGTTTTTT. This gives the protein CASSPVPGTGELFF. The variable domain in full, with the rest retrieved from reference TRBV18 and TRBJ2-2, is NAGVMQNPRHLVRRRGQEARLRCSPMKGHSHVYWYRQLPEEGLKFMVYLQKENIIDESGMPKERFSAEFPKEGPSILRIQQVVRGDSAAYFCASSPVPGTGELFFGEGSRLTVL.

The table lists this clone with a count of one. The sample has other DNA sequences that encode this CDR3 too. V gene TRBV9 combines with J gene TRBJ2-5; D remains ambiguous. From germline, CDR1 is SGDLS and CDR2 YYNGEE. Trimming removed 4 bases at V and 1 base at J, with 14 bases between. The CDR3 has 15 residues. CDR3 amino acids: CASSFGWSSQETQYF. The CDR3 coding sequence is TGTGCCAGCAGCTTCGGTTGGTCATCCCAAGAGACCCAGTACTTC.

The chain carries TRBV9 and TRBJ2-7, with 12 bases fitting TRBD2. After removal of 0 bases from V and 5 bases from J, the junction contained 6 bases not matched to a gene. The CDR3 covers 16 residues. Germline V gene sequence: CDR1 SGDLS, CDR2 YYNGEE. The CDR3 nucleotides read TGTGCCAGCAGCGTAGGGCTAGCGGGGGGGCGAGACGAGCAGTACTTC. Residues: CASSVGLAGGRDEQYF.

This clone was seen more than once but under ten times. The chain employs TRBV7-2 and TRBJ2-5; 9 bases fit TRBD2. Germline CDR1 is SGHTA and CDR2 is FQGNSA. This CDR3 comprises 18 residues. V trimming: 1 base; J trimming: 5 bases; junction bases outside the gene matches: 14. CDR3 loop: CASSLVPVAGGLGETQYF. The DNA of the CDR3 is TGTGCCAGCAGCTTAGTCCCGGTCGCGGGGGGGCTTGGTGAGACCCAGTACTTC.

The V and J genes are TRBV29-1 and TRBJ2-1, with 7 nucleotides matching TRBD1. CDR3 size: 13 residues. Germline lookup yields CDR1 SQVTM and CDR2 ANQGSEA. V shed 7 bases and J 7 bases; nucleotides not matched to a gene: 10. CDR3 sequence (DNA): TGCAGCGGTCGACAGGGCCGAGGGAATGAGCAGTTCTTC. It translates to CSGRQGRGNEQFF.

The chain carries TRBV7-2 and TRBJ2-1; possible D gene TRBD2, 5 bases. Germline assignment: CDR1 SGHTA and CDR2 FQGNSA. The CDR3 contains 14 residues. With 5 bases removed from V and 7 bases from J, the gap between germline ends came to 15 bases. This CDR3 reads CASSPFSRGNEQFF. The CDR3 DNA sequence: TGTGCCAGCAGCCCCTTTAGTCGGGGTAATGAGCAGTTCTTC.

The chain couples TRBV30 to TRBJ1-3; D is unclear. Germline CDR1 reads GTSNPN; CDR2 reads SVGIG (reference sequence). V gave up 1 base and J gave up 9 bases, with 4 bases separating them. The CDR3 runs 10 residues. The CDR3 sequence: CAWSGGTIYF. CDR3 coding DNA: TGTGCCTGGAGTGGAGGCACCATATATTTT.

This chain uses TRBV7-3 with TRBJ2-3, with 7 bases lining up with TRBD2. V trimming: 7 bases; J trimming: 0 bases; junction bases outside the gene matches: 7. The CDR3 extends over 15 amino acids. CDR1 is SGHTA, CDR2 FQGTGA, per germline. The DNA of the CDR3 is TGTGCCAGCACTTTAGCGGGCACTAGCACAGATACGCAGTATTTT. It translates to CASTLAGTSTDTQYF.

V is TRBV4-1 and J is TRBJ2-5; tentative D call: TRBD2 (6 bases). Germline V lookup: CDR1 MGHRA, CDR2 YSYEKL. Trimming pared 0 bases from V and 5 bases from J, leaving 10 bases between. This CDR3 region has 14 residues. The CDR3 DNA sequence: TGCGCCAGCAGCCAAGAGGAGGGGTTGGAGACCCAGTACTTC. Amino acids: CASSQEEGLETQYF.

The CDR3 here is CASSLDRKETQYF. Here the CDR3 DNA reads TGTGCCAGCAGCTTAGACAGAAAAGAGACCCAGTACTTC. The chain has TRBV7-3 and TRBJ2-5; tentative D call: TRBD1 (5 bases). Trimming shortened V by 2 bases and J by 3 bases, and 7 bases separated the two germline ends. The length of the CDR3 is 13 residues. Germline CDR1 and CDR2: SGHTA and FQGTGA.

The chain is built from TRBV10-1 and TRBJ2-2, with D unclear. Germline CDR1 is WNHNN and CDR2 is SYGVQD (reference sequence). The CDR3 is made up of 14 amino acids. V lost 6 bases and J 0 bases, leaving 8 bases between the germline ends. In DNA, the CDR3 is TGCGCCAGCAGGGAACAGACGAACACCGGGGAGCTGTTTTTT. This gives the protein CASREQTNTGELFF.

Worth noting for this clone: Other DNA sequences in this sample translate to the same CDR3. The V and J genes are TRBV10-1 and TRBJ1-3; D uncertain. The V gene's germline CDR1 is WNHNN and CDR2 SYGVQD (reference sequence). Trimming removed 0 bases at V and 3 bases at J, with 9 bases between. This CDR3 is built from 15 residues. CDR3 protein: CASSESSGSGNTIYF. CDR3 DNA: TGCGCCAGCAGTGAGTCTTCCGGGAGTGGAAACACCATATATTTT.

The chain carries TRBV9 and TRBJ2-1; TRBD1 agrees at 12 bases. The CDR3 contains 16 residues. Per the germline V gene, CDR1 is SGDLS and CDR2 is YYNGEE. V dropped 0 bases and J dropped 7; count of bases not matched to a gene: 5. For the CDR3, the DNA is TGTGCCAGCAGCGTAGGGGACAGGGGGCGTGGGAATGAGCAGTTCTTC. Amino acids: CASSVGDRGRGNEQFF.

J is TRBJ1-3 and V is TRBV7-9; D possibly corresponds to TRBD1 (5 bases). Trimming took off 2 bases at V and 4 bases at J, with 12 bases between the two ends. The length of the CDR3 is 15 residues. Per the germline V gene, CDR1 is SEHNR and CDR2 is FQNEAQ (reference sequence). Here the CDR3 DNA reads TGTGCCAGCAGCTTACAGGGCCCGGCAGGAAACACCATATATTTT. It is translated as CASSLQGPAGNTIYF. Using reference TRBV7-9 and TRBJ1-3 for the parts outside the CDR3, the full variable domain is DTGVSQNPRHKITKRGQNVTFRCDPISEHNRLYWYRQTLGQGPEFLTYFQNEAQLEKSRLLSDRFSAERPKGSFSTLEIQRTEQGDSAMYLCASSLQGPAGNTIYFGEGSWLTVV.

The CDR3 nucleotides read TGTGCCAGCAGCGCCTCCGGGACTTCGGCCCCAGATACGCAGTATTTT. Protein sequence: CASSASGTSAPDTQYF. The chain joins TRBV7-6 to TRBJ2-3; TRBD2 is a possible D gene (6 bases). The germline V gene has CDR1 SGHVS and CDR2 FNYEAQ. The CDR3 is made up of 16 amino acids. V was shortened by 5 bases and J by 4 bases, with 19 bases between the two germline ends.